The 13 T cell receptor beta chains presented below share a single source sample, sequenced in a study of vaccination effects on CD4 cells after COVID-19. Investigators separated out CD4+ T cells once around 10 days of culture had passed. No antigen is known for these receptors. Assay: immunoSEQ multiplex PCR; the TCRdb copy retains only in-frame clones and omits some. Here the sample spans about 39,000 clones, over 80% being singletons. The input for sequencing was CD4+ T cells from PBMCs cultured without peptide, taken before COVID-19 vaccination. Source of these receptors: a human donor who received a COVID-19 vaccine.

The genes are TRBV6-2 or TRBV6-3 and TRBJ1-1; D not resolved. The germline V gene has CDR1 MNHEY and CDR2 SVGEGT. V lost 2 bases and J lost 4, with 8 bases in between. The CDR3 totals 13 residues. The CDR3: CASSYESPTEAFF. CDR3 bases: TGTGCCAGCAGTTACGAATCCCCCACTGAAGCTTTCTTT.

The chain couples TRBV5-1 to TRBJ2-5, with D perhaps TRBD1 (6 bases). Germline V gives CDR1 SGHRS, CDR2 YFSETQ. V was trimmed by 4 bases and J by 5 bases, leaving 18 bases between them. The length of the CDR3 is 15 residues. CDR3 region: CASSPRDTAGETQYF. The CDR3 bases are TGCGCCAGCAGCCCCCGGGACACCGCCGGGGAGACCCAGTACTTC. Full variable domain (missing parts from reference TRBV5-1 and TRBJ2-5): KAGVTQTPRYLIKTRGQQVTLSCSPISGHRSVSWYQQTPGQGLQFLFEYFSETQRNKGNFPGRFSGRQFSNSRSEMNVSTLELGDSALYLCASSPRDTAGETQYFGPGTRLLVL.

For the CDR3, the DNA is TGCGCCAGCAGCCTACGCTGGGGGGTGGGGACAGTGGACAATCAGCCCCAGCATTTT. Amino acid sequence: CASSLRWGVGTVDNQPQHF. This chain joins TRBV4-1 and TRBJ1-5, with 7 bases lining up with TRBD1. V was clipped by 4 bases and J by 3 bases; unmatched bases: 18. The CDR3 has 19 residues. CDR1 MGHRA and CDR2 YSYEKL come from the germline V gene.

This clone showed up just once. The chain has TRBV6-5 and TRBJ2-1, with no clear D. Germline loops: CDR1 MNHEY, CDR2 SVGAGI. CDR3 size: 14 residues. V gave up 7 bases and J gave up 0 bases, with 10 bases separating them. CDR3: CASMTGFSYNEQFF. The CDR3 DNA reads TGTGCCAGCATGACGGGCTTCTCCTACAATGAGCAGTTCTTC.

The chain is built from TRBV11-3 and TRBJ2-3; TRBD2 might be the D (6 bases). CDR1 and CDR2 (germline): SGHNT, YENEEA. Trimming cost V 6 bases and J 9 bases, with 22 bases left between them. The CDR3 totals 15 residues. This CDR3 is CASSLLGGSSATQYF. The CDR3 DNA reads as TGTGCCAGCAGTTTACTTGGGGGGTCATCCGCCACGCAGTATTTT.

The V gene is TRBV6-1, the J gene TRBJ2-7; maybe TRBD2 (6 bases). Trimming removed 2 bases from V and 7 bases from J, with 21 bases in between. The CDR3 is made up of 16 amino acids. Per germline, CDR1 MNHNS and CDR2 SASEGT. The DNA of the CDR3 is TGTGCCAGCAGTGAACGGGCTTCGGGACCCGGGGGAGAGCAGTACGTC. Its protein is CASSERASGPGGEQYV.

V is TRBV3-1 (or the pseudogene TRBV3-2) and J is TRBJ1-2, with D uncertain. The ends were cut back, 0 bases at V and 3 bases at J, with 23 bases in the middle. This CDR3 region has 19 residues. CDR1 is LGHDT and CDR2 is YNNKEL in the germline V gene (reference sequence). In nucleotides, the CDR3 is TGTGCCAGCAGCCAAGATCGGGCGGCGGTCCCAAACGGCGACTATGGCTACACCTTC. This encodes CASSQDRAAVPNGDYGYTF.

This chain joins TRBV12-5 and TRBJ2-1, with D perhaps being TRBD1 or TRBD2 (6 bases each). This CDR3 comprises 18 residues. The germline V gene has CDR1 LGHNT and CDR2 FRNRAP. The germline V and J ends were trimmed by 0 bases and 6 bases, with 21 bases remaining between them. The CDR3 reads CASGLVQPGFKGGNEQFF. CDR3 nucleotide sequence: TGTGCTAGTGGTTTGGTACAGCCGGGCTTTAAGGGGGGCAATGAGCAGTTCTTC.

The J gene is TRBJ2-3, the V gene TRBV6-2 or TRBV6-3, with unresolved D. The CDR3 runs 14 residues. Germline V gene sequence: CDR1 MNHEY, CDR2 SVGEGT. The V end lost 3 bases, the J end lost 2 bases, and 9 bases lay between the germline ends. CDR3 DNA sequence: TGTGCCAGCAGTTATGCCTTGGTCACAGATACGCAGTATTTT. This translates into CASSYALVTDTQYF.

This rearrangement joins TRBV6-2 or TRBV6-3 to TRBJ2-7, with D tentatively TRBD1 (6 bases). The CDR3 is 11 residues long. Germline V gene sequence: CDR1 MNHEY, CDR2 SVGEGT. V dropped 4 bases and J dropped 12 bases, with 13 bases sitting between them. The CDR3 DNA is TGTGCCAGCAGTTCCTACAGGGAATGGTACGTC. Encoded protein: CASSSYREWYV.

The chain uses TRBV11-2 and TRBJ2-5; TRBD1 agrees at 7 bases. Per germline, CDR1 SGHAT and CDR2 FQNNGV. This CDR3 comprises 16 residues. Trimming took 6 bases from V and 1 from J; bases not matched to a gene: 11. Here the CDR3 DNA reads TGTGCCAGCAGTACCGGGACAGTGGGATTCCAAGAGACCCAGTACTTC. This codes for CASSTGTVGFQETQYF. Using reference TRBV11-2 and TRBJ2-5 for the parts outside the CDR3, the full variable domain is EAGVAQSPRYKIIEKRQSVAFWCNPISGHATLYWYQQILGQGPKLLIQFQNNGVVDDSQLPKDRFSAERLKGVDSTLKIQPAKLEDSAVYLCASSTGTVGFQETQYFGPGTRLLVL.

CDR3 sequence (DNA): TGTGCCAGCAGCCCCGGACAGGGGGAAGAGACCCAGTACTTC. Its protein product is CASSPGQGEETQYF. The rearrangement links TRBV7-3 to TRBJ2-5; the match to TRBD1 covers 10 bases. Trimming removed 5 bases from V and 3 bases from J; junction bases left unmatched: 3. The CDR3 loop spans 14 amino acids. Germline V gene sequence: CDR1 SGHTA, CDR2 FQGTGA. The variable domain in full, completed from reference TRBV7-3 and TRBJ2-5, reads GAGVSQTPSNKVTEKGKYVELRCDPISGHTALYWYRQSLGQGPEFLIYFQGTGAADDSGLPNDRFFAVRPEGSVSTLKIQRTERGDSAVYLCASSPGQGEETQYFGPGTRLLVL.

Here the CDR3 DNA reads TGTGCCAGCAGCGTAGACGTAGGGGGGGGAACGGTAAATTCACCCCTCCACTTT. Amino acids: CASSVDVGGGTVNSPLHF. This chain joins TRBV9 and TRBJ1-6; D is possibly TRBD1 (6 bases). The V and J ends lost 0 bases and 7 bases respectively, with 20 bases between them. Germline V lookup: CDR1 SGDLS, CDR2 YYNGEE. The CDR3 covers 18 residues. Combining the CDR3 with reference TRBV9 and TRBJ1-6 gives the whole variable domain DSGVTQTPKHLITATGQRVTLRCSPRSGDLSVYWYQQSLDQGLQFLIQYYNGEERAKGNILERFSAQQFPDLHSELNLSSLELGDSALYFCASSVDVGGGTVNSPLHFGNGTRLTVT.